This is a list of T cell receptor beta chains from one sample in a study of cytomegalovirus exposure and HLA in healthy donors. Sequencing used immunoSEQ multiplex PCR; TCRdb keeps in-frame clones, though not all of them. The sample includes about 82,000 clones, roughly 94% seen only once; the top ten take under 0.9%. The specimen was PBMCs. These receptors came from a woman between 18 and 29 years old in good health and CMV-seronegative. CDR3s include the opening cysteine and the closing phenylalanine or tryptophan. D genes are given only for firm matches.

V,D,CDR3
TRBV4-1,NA,CASSLPTVQETQYF
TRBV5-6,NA,CASSLEGEIGAQETQYF
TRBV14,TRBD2,CASSLPRGGPSTDTQYF
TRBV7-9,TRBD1,CASSRDSTEAFF
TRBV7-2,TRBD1,CASSLEGQGSNYGYTF
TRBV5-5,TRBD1,CASSRGGARGNTIYF
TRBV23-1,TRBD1,CASKQVGQGYYEQYF
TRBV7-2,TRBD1,CASSIDRGPGNTIYF
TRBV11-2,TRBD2,CASSLELAGGWNEQFF
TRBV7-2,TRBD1,CASRVDRGGNTIYF
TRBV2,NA,CASSGGTKRAEAFF
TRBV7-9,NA,CASSHTEQFF
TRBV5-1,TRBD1,CASSSWTGADTGELFF
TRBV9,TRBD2,CASSVDATSGYNEQFF
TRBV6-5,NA,CASSSSFRTEAFF
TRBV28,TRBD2,CASSPQAGGPVADTQYF
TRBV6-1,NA,CASSVATDMNTEAFF
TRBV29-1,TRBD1,CSVRRGLNEQFF
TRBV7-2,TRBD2,CASSLQLATPGTDTQYF
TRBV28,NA,CASSFRSSRATRANYGYTF
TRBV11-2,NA,CASSLVHGYYEQYF
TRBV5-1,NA,CASSFEWPGGEAFF
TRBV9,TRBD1,CASSSRTGINEQFF
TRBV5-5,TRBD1,CASSQGNRGQPQHF
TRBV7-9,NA,CASSLSTVGYGYTF
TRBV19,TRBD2,CASSGSLAGASYTDTQYF
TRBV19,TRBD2,CASTGGRAGELFF
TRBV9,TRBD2,CASSPRTSGSSYNEQFF